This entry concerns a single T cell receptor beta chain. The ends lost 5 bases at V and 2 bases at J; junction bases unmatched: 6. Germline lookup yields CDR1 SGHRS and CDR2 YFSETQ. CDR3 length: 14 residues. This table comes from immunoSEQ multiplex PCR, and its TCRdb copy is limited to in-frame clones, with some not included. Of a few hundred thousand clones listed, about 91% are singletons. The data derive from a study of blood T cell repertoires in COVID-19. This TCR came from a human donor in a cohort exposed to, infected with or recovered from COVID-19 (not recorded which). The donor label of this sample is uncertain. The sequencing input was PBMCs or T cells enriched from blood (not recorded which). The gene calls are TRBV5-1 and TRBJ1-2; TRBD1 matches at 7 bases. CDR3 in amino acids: CASSPGQVNYGYTF. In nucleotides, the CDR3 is TGCGCCAGCAGTCCCGGACAGGTCAACTATGGCTACACCTTC.